This T cell receptor beta chain stems from a study of cytomegalovirus exposure and HLA in healthy donors. Produced via immunoSEQ multiplex PCR; TCRdb's table is partial and in-frame only. The sample carries approximately 160,000 clones, about 90% recorded once. The germline V and J ends were trimmed by 1 base and 5 bases, with 9 bases remaining between them. The CDR3 is made up of 13 amino acids. CDR1 and CDR2 (germline): SEHNR, FQNEAQ (reference sequence). The chain recombines TRBV7-9 with TRBJ2-7; D is perhaps TRBD2 (5 bases). Material for sequencing was PBMCs. The origin of this receptor is a young woman in good health and CMV-seropositive. The CDR3 nucleotides are TGTGCCAGCAGCTTAGATAGCGCCCACGAGCAGTACTTC. This encodes CASSLDSAHEQYF.